This T cell receptor (beta chain) emerged from a study of cytomegalovirus exposure and HLA in healthy donors. Trimming removed 7 bases from V and 0 bases from J; junction bases left unmatched: 6. The CDR3 covers 14 residues. Germline lookup yields CDR1 LNHDA and CDR2 SQIVND (reference sequence). Primers included in the PCR were 60 Vbeta and 13 Jbeta primers. Produced via immunoSEQ multiplex PCR; TCRdb's table is partial and in-frame only. The sample has around 160,000 clones; approximately 80% are singletons. This TCR derives from a woman in her forties in good health and CMV-seropositive. Sequences were obtained from PBMCs. The chain has TRBV19 and TRBJ2-7, with 7 positions matching TRBD1. The CDR3: CASTPTGSSYEQYF. CDR3 nucleotides: TGTGCCAGTACCCCGACAGGGAGCTCCTACGAGCAGTACTTC.